This is a list of T cell receptor beta chains from one sample in a study of CD4 T cell repertoires in COVID-19. Method: immunoSEQ multiplex PCR; TCRdb's copy keeps in-frame clones and lacks some. Among some 71,000 clones listed, roughly 85% were seen once. The specimen was CD4+ T cells from peripheral blood, collected after recovery from COVID-19. Source of these receptors: a human donor who had COVID-19. The CDR3 runs from the conserved cysteine through the conserved F or W. A D gene is named only where the DNA matches it firmly. The size field is filled for only some rows; it gives once, few, many or a size class.

j_call	v_call	cdr3_length	clone_size	d_call	cdr3_aa	cdr3_nt
TRBJ1-4	TRBV2	15	few	TRBD1	CASSEGGQGGEKLFF	TGTGCCAGCAGTGAAGGGGGACAGGGTGGTGAAAAACTGTTTTTT
TRBJ1-2	TRBV7-9	14	-	-	CASSRVGGTHGYTF	TGTGCCAGCAGTAGGGTGGGGGGAACCCATGGCTACACCTTC
TRBJ2-2	TRBV6-4	12	-	-	CASRGSVGELFF	TGTGCCAGCCGTGGATCGGTCGGGGAGCTGTTTTTT
TRBJ1-1	TRBV6-4	13	-	-	CASSADPNTEAFF	TGTGCCAGCAGTGCCGATCCGAACACTGAAGCTTTCTTT
TRBJ1-2	TRBV12-3/TRBV12-4	13	-	-	CASTLGSGVGYTF	TGTGCCAGCACCCTTGGGTCGGGGGTTGGCTACACCTTC
TRBJ2-7	TRBV9	14	-	-	CASSVGGVGAEQYF	TGTGCCAGCAGCGTAGGAGGAGTTGGGGCCGAGCAGTACTTC
TRBJ2-7	TRBV10-3	15	-	-	CAISESGLDSYEQYF	TGTGCCATCAGTGAGTCGGGACTTGATTCCTACGAGCAGTACTTC
TRBJ2-3	TRBV10-3	14	-	-	CAIGGGGPGDTQYF	TGTGCCATCGGAGGGGGGGGGCCAGGGGATACGCAGTATTTT
TRBJ2-7	TRBV3-1/TRBV3-2	15	-	TRBD1	CASSHPGTGAYEQYF	TGTGCCAGCAGCCATCCGGGGACAGGGGCCTACGAGCAGTACTTC
TRBJ2-7	TRBV20-1	11	-	-	CSATKSYEQYF	TGCAGTGCCACGAAAAGCTACGAGCAGTACTTC
TRBJ1-5	TRBV5-1	14	-	-	CASSLEGPNQPQHF	TGCGCCAGCAGCTTGGAGGGTCCCAATCAGCCCCAGCATTTT
TRBJ2-7	TRBV12-3/TRBV12-4	13	few	-	CASSSGPNYEQYF	TGTGCCAGCAGTTCCGGGCCGAACTACGAGCAGTACTTC
TRBJ1-4	TRBV6-1	14	-	-	CASSERQFNEKLFF	TGTGCCAGCAGTGAAAGGCAGTTTAATGAAAAACTGTTTTTT
TRBJ2-5	TRBV5-1	16	-	-	CASSFEIAALVGTQYF	TGCGCCAGCAGCTTCGAGATAGCGGCCTTAGTAGGGACCCAGTACTTC
TRBJ2-2	TRBV5-1	16	-	TRBD2	CASSFTPTSAAGELFF	TGCGCCAGCAGTTTTACCCCCACTAGCGCGGCCGGGGAGCTGTTTTTT
TRBJ2-3	TRBV19	16	-	-	CASSIGVQTSTDTQYF	TGTGCCAGTAGTATCGGTGTTCAAACTAGCACAGATACGCAGTATTTT
TRBJ2-2	TRBV4-2	14	-	-	CASSQETGSGELFF	TGTGCCAGCAGCCAGGAAACAGGGTCCGGGGAGCTGTTTTTT
TRBJ2-2	TRBV25-1	15	-	TRBD1	CASSGGQGFTGELFF	TGTGCCAGCAGTGGCGGACAGGGTTTCACCGGGGAGCTGTTTTTT
TRBJ2-2	TRBV5-6	13	-	-	CASSGQNTGELFF	TGTGCCAGCAGCGGCCAGAACACCGGGGAGCTGTTTTTT
TRBJ2-7	TRBV3-1/TRBV3-2	16	-	TRBD2	CASSRLTGGRSHEQYF	TGTGCCAGCAGCCGCCTTACGGGGGGGCGCTCCCACGAGCAGTACTTC
TRBJ2-4	TRBV2	15	-	TRBD1	CASSLQGAVFAIQYF	TGTGCCAGCAGTCTACAGGGGGCCGTGTTCGCCATTCAGTACTTC
TRBJ1-1	TRBV29-1	12	once	TRBD1	CSVGTGRTEAFF	TGCAGCGTCGGGACAGGGAGGACTGAAGCTTTCTTT
TRBJ2-6	TRBV28	14	few	-	CASKRDTAANVLTF	TGTGCCAGCAAACGGGACACCGCAGCCAACGTCCTGACTTTC
TRBJ1-3	TRBV7-8	15	-	-	CASSSMGTLGNTIYF	TGTGCCAGCAGCTCAATGGGGACTCTTGGAAACACCATATATTTT
TRBJ1-1	TRBV5-4	15	-	-	CASSLGGFMNTEAFF	TGTGCCAGCAGCTTGGGAGGCTTCATGAACACTGAAGCTTTCTTT
TRBJ2-1	TRBV19	14	-	-	CASSMGRTRDEQFF	TGTGCCAGTAGTATGGGACGAACTAGAGATGAGCAGTTCTTC
TRBJ2-7	TRBV3-1/TRBV3-2	12	-	-	CASSQGAQTHYF	TGTGCCAGCAGCCAAGGAGCCCAAACCCACTACTTC
TRBJ2-7	TRBV12-3/TRBV12-4	12	-	-	CASSFWTYEQYF	TGTGCCAGCAGTTTTTGGACCTACGAGCAGTACTTC